Following are 4 T cell receptor beta chains from one sample sequenced in a study of siplizumab effects on memory and regulatory T cells. Profiling relied on immunoSEQ multiplex PCR, and the TCRdb table lists in-frame clones only, not all of them. The table records more than 85,000 clones, about 94% of them present only once. The sample taken for sequencing was CD4+ T cells sorted from blood. The receptors come from a human donor in good health.

This chain uses TRBV5-8 with TRBJ2-1; D remains ambiguous. This CDR3 contains 11 residues. V was pared by 5 bases and J by 12 bases, with 12 bases between. Germline V gene sequence: CDR1 SGHTS, CDR2 YDEGEE. The CDR3 DNA sequence: TGTGCCAGCAGTCCGGTCCCTGGGCAGTTCTTC. Protein: CASSPVPGQFF.

V and J are TRBV7-9 and TRBJ2-6; the D is unclear. The germline gives CDR1 SEHNR, CDR2 FQNEAQ (reference sequence). V was shortened by 1 base and J by 0 bases, with 4 bases between the two germline ends. The CDR3 has 15 amino acids. CDR3 nucleotide sequence: TGTGCCAGCAGCTTAGGCGTCTCTGGGGCCAACGTCCTGACTTTC. This translates into CASSLGVSGANVLTF.

This chain uses TRBV7-6 with TRBJ1-1, with D hard to call. Germline V gene lookup returns CDR1 SGHVS and CDR2 FNYEAQ. Trimming removed 5 bases from V and 6 bases from J, with 13 bases in between. The CDR3 loop spans 13 amino acids. The CDR3 reads CASSRFNRAEAFF. CDR3 coding DNA: TGTGCCAGCAGCCGCTTCAATCGGGCTGAAGCTTTCTTT.

The chain recombines TRBV6-5 with TRBJ2-1; 8 bases are a match to TRBD2. In germline, CDR1 is MNHEY, CDR2 SVGAGI. This CDR3 is built from 14 residues. The V segment lost 5 bases and the J segment 6 bases; nucleotides outside the gene matches: 6. The CDR3 protein is CASSRGLEGNEQFF. CDR3 nucleotide sequence: TGTGCCAGCAGTAGGGGACTAGAGGGCAATGAGCAGTTCTTC.